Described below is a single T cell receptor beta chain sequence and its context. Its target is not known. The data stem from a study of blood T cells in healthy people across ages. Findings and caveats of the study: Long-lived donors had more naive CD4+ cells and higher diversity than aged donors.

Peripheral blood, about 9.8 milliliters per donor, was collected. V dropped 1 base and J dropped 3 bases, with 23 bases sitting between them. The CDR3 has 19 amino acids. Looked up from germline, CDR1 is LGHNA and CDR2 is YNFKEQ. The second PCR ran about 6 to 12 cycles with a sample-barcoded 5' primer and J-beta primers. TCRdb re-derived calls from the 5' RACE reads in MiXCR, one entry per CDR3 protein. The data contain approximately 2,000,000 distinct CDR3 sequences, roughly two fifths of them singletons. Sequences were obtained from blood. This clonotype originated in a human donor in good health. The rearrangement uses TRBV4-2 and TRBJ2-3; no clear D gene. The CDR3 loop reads CASSQVRASSVGSTDTQYF. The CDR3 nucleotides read TGTGCCAGCAGCCAAGTTAGGGCCTCCTCGGTGGGTTCAACAGATACGCAGTATTTT.